This T cell receptor (beta chain) was captured in a study of shared clonotypes between healthy human individuals. Looking at the study overall: Each donor's CD4 naive and CD4 memory cells filled three plates apiece, CD8 naive two, and CD8 memory one.

Findings of the study overall: Rarefaction revealed incomplete sorted-subset sequencing despite large depth. The diversity represented, both genetic and in exposure history, was limited by few donors.

This clone has just one count. Its antigen is not known. The CDR3 is 17 residues long. Between the trimmed V and J ends, which lost 1 base and 4 bases, there was a span of 14 bases. Germline loops: CDR1 SGHVS, CDR2 FNYEAQ. Assay execution proceeded at the deep level. Data came from immunoSEQ multiplex PCR; TCRdb stores just in-frame clones and leaves some out. The sample consists of roughly 2,000,000 clones, just under 95% of them appearing once. CD45RO-negative CD8 cells positively selected for CCR7 made up the naive population, which excluded terminally differentiated effector memory CD45RA+ cells. The rearrangement uses TRBV7-6 and TRBJ1-6; tentative D call: TRBD1 (6 bases). Sequences were obtained from naive CD8+ T cells sorted from blood. The receptor was isolated from a man younger than 30 in good health. The CDR3 coding sequence is TGTGCCAGCAGCTTAGAAACCGCAGGGGCTTATAATTCACCCCTCCACTTT. The encoded protein is CASSLETAGAYNSPLHF. The variable domain in full, with the rest retrieved from reference TRBV7-6 and TRBJ1-6, is GAGVSQSPRYKVTKRGQDVALRCDPISGHVSLYWYRQALGQGPEFLTYFNYEAQQDKSGLPNDRFSAERPEGSISTLTIQRTEQRDSAMYRCASSLETAGAYNSPLHFGNGTRLTVT.